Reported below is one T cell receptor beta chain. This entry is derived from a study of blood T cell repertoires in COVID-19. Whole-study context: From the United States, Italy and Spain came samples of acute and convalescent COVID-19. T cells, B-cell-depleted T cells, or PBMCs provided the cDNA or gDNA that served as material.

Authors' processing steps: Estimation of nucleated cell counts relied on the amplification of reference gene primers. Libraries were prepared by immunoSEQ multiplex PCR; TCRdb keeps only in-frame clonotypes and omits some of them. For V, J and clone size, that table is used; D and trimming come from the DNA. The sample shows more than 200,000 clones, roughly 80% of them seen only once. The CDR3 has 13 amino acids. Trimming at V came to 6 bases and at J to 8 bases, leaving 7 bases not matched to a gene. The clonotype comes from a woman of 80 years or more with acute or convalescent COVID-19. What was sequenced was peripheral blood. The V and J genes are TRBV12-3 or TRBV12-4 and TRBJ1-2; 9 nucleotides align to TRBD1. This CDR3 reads CASSRGQGVGYTF. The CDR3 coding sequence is TGTGCCAGCAGCCGGGGACAGGGAGTCGGCTACACCTTC.